In this sample, the clone carrying this T cell receptor (beta chain) turned up a few times. Trimming pared 2 bases from V and 2 bases from J, leaving 15 bases between. Germline V gene sequence: CDR1 GTSNPN, CDR2 SVGIG (reference sequence). The CDR3 has 15 residues. Assay used: immunoSEQ multiplex PCR; TCRdb lists only in-frame clones, some missing. The table lists 250,000 to 300,000 clones, nearly 90% of them singletons. The sample is drawn from a study of blood T cell repertoires in COVID-19. The chain has TRBV30 and TRBJ1-1; tentative D call: TRBD1 (5 bases). The source of this sequence is a woman aged 55-70 years who had recovered from COVID-19. Sequenced sample: PBMCs or T cells enriched from blood (not recorded which). The CDR3 region is CAWSPERGTNTEAFF. The CDR3 DNA is TGTGCCTGGAGTCCTGAAAGGGGAACTAACACTGAAGCTTTCTTT.